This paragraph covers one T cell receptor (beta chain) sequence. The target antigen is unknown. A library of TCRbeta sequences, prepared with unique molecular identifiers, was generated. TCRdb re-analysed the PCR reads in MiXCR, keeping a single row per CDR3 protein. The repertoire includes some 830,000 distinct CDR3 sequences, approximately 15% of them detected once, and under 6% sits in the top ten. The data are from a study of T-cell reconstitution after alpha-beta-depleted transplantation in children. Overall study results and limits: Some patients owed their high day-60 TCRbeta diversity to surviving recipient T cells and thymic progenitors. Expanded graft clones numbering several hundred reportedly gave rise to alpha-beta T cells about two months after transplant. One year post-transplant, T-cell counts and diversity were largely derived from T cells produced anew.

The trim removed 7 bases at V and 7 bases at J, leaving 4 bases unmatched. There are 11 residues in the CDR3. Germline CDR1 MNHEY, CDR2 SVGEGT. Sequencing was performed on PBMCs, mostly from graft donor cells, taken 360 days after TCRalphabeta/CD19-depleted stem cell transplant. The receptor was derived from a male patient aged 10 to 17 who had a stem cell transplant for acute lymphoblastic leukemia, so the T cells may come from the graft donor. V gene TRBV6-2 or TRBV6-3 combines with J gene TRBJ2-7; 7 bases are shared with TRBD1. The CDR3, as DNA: TGTGCCAGCAACAGGGGATGGGAGCAGTACTTC. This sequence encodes CASNRGWEQYF.